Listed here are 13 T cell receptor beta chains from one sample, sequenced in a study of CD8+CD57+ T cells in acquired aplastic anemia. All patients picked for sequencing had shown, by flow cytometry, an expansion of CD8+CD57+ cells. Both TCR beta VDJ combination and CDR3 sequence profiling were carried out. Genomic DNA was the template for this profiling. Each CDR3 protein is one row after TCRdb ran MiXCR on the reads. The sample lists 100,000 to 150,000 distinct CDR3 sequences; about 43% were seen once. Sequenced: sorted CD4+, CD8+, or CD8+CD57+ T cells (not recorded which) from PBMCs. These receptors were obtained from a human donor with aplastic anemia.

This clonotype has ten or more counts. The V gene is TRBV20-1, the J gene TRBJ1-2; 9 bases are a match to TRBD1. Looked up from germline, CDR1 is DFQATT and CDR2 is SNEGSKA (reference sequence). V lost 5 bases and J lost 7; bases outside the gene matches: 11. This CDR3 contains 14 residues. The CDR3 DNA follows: TGCAGTGCTGATAATCCGGGACAGGGTGGTGGCTACACCTTC. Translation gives CSADNPGQGGGYTF.

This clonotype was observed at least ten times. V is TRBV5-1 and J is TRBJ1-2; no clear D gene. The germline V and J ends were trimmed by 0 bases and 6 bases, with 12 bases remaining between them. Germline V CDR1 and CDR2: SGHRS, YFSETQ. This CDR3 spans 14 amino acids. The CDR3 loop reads CASSLVPGGNGYTF. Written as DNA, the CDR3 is TGCGCCAGCAGCTTGGTTCCAGGAGGCAATGGCTACACCTTC.

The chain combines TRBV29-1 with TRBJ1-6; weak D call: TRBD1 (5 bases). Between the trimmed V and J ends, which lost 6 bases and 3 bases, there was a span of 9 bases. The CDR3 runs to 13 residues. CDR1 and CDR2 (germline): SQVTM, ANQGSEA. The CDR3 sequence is CSVSGGYNSPLHF. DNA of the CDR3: TGCAGCGTCTCTGGGGGCTATAATTCACCCCTCCACTTT.

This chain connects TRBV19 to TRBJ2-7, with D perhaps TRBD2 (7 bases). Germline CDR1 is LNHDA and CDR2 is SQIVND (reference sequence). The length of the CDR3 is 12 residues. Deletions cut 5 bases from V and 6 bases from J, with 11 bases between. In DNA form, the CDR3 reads TGTGCCAGTAGTGAGGGGGGGTCCGAGCAGTACTTC. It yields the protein CASSEGGSEQYF.

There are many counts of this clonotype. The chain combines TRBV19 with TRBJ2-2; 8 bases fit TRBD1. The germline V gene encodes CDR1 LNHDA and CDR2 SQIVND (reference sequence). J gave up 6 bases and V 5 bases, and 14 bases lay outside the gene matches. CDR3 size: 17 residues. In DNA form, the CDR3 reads TGTGCCAGTAGTTATGACAGGGGAGGACCCTGGTCCGGGGAGCTGTTTTTT. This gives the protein CASSYDRGGPWSGELFF.

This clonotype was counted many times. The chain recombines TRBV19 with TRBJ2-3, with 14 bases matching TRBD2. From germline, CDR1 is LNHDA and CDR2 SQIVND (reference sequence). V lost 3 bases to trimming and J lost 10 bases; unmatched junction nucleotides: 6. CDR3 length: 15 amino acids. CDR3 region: CASSIGLAGGVSQYF. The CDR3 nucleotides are TGTGCCAGTAGTATCGGACTAGCGGGGGGCGTATCGCAGTATTTT.

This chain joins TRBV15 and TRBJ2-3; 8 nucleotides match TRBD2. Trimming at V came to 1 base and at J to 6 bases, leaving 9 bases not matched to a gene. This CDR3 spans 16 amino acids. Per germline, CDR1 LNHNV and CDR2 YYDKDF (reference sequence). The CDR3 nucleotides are TGTGCCACCAGCAGAGGGGCTATGGGCGGGGGGGATACGCAGTATTTT. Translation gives CATSRGAMGGGDTQYF.

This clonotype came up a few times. In nucleotides, the CDR3 is TGTGCCAGCAGTTTCCTACCAAGCGGCACAGATACGCAGTATTTT. This translates into CASSFLPSGTDTQYF. The chain has TRBV27 and TRBJ2-3; D is ambiguous. The germline V and J ends were trimmed by 3 bases and 1 base, with 11 bases remaining between them. This CDR3 region has 15 residues. Germline V lookup: CDR1 MNHEY, CDR2 SMNVEV (reference sequence).

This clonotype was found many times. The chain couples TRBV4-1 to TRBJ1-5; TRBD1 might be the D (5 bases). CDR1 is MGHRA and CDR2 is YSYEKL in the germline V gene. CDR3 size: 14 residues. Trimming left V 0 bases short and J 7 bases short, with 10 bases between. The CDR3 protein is CASSQDPGDQPQHF. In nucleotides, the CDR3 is TGCGCCAGCAGCCAAGATCCCGGGGACCAGCCCCAGCATTTT.

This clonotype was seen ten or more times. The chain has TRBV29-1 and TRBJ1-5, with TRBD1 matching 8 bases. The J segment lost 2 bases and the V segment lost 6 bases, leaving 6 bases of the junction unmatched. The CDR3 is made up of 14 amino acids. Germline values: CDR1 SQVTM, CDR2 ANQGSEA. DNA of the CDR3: TGCAGCGTCGCACAGGGGGGAGGCAATCAGCCCCAGCATTTT. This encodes CSVAQGGGNQPQHF.

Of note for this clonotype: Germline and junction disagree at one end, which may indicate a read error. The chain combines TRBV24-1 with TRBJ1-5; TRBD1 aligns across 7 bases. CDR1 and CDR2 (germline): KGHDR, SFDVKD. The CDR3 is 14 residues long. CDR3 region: CATGEGAGNRPQHF. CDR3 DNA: TGTGCCACCGGGGAGGGGGCGGGCAATCGGCCCCAGCATTTT.

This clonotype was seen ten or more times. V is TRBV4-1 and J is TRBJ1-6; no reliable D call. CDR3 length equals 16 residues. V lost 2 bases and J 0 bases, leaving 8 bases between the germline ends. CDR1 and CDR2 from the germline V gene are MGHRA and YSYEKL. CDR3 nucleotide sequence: TGCGCCAGCAGCCAATTCTTCGGCTCCTATAATTCACCCCTCCACTTT. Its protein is CASSQFFGSYNSPLHF.

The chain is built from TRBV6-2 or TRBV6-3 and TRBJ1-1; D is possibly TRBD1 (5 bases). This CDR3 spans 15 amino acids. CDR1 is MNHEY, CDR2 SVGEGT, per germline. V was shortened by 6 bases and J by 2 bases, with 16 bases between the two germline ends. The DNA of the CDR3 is TGTGCCAGCAGCGCTTGGACATTTTTTAACACTGAAGCTTTCTTT. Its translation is CASSAWTFFNTEAFF.